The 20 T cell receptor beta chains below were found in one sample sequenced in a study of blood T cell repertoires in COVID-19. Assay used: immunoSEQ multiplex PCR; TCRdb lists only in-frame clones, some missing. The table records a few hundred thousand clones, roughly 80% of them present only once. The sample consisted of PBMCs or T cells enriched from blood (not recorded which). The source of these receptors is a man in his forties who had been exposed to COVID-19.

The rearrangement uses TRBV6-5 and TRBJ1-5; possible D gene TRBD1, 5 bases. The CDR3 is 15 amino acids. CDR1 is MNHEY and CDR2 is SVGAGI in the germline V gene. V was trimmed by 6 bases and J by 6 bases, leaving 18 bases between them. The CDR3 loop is CASRPGQGNFQPQHF. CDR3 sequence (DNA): TGTGCCAGCAGGCCCGGGCAGGGAAATTTTCAGCCCCAGCATTTT.

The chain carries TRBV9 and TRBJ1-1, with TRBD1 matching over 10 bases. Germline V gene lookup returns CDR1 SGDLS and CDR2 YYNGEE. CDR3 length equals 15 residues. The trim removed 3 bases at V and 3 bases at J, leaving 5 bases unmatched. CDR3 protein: CASSGTGTGDTEAFF. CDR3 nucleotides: TGTGCCAGCAGCGGAACCGGGACAGGGGACACTGAAGCTTTCTTT.

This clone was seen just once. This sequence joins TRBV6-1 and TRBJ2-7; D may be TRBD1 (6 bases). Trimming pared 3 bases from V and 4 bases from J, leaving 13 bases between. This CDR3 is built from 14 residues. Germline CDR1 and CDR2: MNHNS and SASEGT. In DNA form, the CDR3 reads TGTGCCAGCAGTGAGACAGGACACGCTTACGAGCAGTACTTC. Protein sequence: CASSETGHAYEQYF.

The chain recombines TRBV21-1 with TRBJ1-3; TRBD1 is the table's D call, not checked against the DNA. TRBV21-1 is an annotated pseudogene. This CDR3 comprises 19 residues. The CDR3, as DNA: TGTGCCAGCAGCAAAGTTAGAAGGGGACACAGGGGGACTGGAAACACCATATATTTT. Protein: CASSKVRRGHRGTGNTIYF.

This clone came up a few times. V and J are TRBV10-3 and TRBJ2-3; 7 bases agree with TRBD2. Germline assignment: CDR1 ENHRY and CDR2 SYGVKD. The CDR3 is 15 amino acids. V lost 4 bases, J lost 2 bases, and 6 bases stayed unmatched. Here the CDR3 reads CAISVQRGNTDTQYF. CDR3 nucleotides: TGTGCCATCAGTGTTCAGCGGGGAAACACAGATACGCAGTATTTT.

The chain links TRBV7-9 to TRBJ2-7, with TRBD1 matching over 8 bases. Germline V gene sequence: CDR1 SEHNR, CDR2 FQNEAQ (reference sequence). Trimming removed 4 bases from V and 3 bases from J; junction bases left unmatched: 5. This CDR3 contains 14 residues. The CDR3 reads CASSSTGADYEQYF. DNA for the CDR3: TGTGCCAGCAGCTCGACAGGGGCTGACTACGAGCAGTACTTC. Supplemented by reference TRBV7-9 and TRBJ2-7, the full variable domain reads DTGVSQNPRHKITKRGQNVTFRCDPISEHNRLYWYRQTLGQGPEFLTYFQNEAQLEKSRLLSDRFSAERPKGSFSTLEIQRTEQGDSAMYLCASSSTGADYEQYFGPGTRLTVT.

The chain's CDR3 is CASSLGSVRFYTF. The CDR3 coding sequence is TGTGCCAGCAGCTTGGGCAGCGTGAGGTTCTACACCTTC. The chain links TRBV5-4 to TRBJ1-2; D unresolved. Trimming removed 0 bases at V and 10 bases at J, with 13 bases between. This CDR3 is built from 13 residues. Germline assignment: CDR1 SGHNT and CDR2 YYREEE (reference sequence).

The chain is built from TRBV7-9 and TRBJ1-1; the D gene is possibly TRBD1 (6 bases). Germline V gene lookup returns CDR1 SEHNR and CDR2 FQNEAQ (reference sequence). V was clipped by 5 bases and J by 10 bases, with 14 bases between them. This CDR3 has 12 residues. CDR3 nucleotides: TGTGCCAGCAGCCTGACAGGACCCGGAGCTTTCTTT. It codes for CASSLTGPGAFF.

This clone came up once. The CDR3 DNA reads TGTGCCACCAGTGATGGAGACAGGGGAGGGCAGCCCCAGCATTTT. Translating it yields CATSDGDRGGQPQHF. V gene TRBV24-1 combines with J gene TRBJ1-5; 8 bases fit TRBD1. Per the germline V gene, CDR1 is KGHDR and CDR2 is SFDVKD. J was trimmed by 7 bases and V by 3 bases; bases with no gene match: 7. The CDR3 sequence is 15 residues long.

DNA of the CDR3: TGTGCCAGCAGCCCGACAGGGTATTACTCACCCCTCCACTTT. This gives the protein CASSPTGYYSPLHF. The chain couples TRBV5-8 to TRBJ1-6, with 7 bases matching TRBD1. CDR3 length: 14 residues. Germline-derived CDR1 and CDR2 are SGHTS and YDEGEE. Germline trimming cut 4 bases from V and 10 bases from J; bases unmatched to any gene: 8.

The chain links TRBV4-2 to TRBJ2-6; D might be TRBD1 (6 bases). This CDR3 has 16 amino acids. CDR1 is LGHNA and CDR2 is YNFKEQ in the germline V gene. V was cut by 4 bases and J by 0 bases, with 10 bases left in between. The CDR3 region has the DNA TGTGCCAGCAGCCCGCAGGGGCTCTCTGGGGCCAACGTCCTGACTTTC. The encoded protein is CASSPQGLSGANVLTF.

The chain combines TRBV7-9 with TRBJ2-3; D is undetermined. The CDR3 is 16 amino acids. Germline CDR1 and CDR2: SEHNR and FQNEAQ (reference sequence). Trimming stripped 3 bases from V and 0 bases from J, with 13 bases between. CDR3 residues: CASSFGGLTSTDTQYF. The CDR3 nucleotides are TGTGCCAGCAGCTTCGGTGGGCTTACTAGCACAGATACGCAGTATTTT.

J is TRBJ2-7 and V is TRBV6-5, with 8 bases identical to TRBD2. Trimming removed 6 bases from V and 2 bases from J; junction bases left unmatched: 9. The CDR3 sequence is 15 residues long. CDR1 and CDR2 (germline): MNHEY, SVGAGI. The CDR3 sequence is CASRVPGGGTYEQYF. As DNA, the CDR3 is TGTGCCAGCAGAGTACCGGGGGGGGGAACCTACGAGCAGTACTTC.

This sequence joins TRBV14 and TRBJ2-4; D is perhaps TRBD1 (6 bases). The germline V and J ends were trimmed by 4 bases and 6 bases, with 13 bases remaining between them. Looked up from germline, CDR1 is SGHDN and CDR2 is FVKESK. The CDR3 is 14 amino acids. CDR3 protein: CASSPNRAGNIQYF. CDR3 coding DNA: TGTGCCAGCAGCCCCAACAGGGCTGGAAACATTCAGTACTTC.

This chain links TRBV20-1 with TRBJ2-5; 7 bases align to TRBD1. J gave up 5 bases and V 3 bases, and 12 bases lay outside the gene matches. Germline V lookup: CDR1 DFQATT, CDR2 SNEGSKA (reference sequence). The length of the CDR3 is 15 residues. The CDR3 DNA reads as TGCAGTGCTAGTGACTACAGGGGCCGCACGGAGACCCAGTACTTC. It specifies CSASDYRGRTETQYF.

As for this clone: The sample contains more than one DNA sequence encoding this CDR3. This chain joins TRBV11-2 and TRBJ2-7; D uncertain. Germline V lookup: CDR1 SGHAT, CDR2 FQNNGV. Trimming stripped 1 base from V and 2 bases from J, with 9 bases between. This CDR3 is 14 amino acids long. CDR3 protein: CASSLGGSTYEQYF. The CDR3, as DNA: TGTGCCAGCAGCTTAGGTGGCTCAACCTACGAGCAGTACTTC. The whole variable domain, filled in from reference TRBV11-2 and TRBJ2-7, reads EAGVAQSPRYKIIEKRQSVAFWCNPISGHATLYWYQQILGQGPKLLIQFQNNGVVDDSQLPKDRFSAERLKGVDSTLKIQPAKLEDSAVYLCASSLGGSTYEQYFGPGTRLTVT.

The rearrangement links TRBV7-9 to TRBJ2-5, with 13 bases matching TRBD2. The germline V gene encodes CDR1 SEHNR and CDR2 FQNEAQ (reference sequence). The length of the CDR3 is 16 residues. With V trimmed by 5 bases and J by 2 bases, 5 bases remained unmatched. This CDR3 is CASSPGTSGNQETQYF. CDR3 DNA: TGTGCCAGCAGCCCCGGGACTAGCGGGAATCAAGAGACCCAGTACTTC.

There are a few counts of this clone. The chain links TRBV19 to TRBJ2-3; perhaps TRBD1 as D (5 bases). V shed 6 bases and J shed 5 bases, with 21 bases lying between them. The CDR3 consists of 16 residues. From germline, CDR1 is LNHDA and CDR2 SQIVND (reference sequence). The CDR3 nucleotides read TGTGCCAGTAGCCAACAGTCAAGGGGAAGGGGAGATACGCAGTATTTT. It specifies CASSQQSRGRGDTQYF.

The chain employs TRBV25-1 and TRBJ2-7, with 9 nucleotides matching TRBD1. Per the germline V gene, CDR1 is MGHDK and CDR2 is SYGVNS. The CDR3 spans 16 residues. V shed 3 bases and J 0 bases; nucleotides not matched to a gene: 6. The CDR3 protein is CASSEAGTGSSYEQYF. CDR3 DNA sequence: TGTGCCAGCAGTGAGGCCGGGACAGGGAGCTCCTACGAGCAGTACTTC.

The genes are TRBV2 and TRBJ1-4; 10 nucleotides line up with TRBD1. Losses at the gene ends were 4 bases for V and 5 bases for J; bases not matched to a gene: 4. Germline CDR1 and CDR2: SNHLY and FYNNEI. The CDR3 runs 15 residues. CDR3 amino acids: CASSVGTGENEKLFF. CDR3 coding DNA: TGTGCCAGCAGTGTCGGGACAGGGGAAAATGAAAAACTGTTTTTT.